The rows below give T cell receptor beta chains drawn from one sample of a study of cytomegalovirus exposure and HLA in healthy donors. TCRdb's table, derived via immunoSEQ multiplex PCR, lists solely in-frame clones and lacks some. The data show 120,000 or so clones, around two thirds seen once. Input material: PBMCs. The receptors were gathered from a woman aged 40 to 55 in good health and CMV-seropositive. Both conserved end residues are trimmed from each CDR3. The order of the fields is J gene, V gene, CDR3 length, CDR3 protein.

>TRBJ2-5|TRBV14|13
ASSWTSGGYETQY
>TRBJ2-2|TRBV30|12
AWSRTTSTGELF
>TRBJ2-1|TRBV11-2|14
ASSPKPGTGRFEQF
>TRBJ2-7|TRBV27|14
ASSYTTGTGGDEQY
>TRBJ1-1|TRBV2|12
ASSERTGGTEAF
>TRBJ2-7|TRBV6-5|12
ASSLGQSPGEQY
>TRBJ2-1|TRBV7-2|15
ASSLGGLAFRRNEQF
>TRBJ1-3|TRBV19|12
ASSADNIGNTIY
>TRBJ2-7|TRBV19|10
ASKGTYYEQY
>TRBJ2-3|TRBV5-1|13
ASSDRDIATDTQY
>TRBJ2-5|TRBV29-1|11
SVERGYQETQY
>TRBJ1-4|TRBV11-1|12
ASSVTVDPEKLF
>TRBJ2-3|TRBV5-1|14
ASSIGTEINTDTQY
>TRBJ2-7|TRBV5-4|13
ASSGGDRGRNEQY
>TRBJ2-5|TRBV9|11
ASSVHGEGTQY
>TRBJ2-4|TRBV29-1|11
SAGTGSENIQY
>TRBJ1-5|TRBV19|12
ASSRRDTNQPQH